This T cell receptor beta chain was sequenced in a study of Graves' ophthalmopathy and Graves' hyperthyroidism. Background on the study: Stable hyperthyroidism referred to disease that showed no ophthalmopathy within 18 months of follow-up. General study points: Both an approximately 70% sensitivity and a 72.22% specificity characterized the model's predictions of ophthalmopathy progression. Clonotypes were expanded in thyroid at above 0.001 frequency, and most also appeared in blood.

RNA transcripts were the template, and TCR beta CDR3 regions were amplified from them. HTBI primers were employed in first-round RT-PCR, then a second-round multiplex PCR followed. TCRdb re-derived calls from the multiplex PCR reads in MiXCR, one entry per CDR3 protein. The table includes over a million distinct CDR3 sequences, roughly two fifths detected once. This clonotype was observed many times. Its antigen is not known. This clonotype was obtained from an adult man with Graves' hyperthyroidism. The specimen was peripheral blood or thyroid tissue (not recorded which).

The CDR3 sequence is CSVAMTGANYEQYF. CDR3 DNA sequence: TGCAGCGTAGCCATGACAGGGGCTAACTACGAGCAGTACTTC. The chain is built from TRBV29-1 and TRBJ2-7, with 8 bases that match TRBD1. V shed 6 bases, J shed 3 bases, and the junction held 10 bases outside the gene matches. Germline CDR1 and CDR2: SQVTM and ANQGSEA. The CDR3 runs 14 residues.